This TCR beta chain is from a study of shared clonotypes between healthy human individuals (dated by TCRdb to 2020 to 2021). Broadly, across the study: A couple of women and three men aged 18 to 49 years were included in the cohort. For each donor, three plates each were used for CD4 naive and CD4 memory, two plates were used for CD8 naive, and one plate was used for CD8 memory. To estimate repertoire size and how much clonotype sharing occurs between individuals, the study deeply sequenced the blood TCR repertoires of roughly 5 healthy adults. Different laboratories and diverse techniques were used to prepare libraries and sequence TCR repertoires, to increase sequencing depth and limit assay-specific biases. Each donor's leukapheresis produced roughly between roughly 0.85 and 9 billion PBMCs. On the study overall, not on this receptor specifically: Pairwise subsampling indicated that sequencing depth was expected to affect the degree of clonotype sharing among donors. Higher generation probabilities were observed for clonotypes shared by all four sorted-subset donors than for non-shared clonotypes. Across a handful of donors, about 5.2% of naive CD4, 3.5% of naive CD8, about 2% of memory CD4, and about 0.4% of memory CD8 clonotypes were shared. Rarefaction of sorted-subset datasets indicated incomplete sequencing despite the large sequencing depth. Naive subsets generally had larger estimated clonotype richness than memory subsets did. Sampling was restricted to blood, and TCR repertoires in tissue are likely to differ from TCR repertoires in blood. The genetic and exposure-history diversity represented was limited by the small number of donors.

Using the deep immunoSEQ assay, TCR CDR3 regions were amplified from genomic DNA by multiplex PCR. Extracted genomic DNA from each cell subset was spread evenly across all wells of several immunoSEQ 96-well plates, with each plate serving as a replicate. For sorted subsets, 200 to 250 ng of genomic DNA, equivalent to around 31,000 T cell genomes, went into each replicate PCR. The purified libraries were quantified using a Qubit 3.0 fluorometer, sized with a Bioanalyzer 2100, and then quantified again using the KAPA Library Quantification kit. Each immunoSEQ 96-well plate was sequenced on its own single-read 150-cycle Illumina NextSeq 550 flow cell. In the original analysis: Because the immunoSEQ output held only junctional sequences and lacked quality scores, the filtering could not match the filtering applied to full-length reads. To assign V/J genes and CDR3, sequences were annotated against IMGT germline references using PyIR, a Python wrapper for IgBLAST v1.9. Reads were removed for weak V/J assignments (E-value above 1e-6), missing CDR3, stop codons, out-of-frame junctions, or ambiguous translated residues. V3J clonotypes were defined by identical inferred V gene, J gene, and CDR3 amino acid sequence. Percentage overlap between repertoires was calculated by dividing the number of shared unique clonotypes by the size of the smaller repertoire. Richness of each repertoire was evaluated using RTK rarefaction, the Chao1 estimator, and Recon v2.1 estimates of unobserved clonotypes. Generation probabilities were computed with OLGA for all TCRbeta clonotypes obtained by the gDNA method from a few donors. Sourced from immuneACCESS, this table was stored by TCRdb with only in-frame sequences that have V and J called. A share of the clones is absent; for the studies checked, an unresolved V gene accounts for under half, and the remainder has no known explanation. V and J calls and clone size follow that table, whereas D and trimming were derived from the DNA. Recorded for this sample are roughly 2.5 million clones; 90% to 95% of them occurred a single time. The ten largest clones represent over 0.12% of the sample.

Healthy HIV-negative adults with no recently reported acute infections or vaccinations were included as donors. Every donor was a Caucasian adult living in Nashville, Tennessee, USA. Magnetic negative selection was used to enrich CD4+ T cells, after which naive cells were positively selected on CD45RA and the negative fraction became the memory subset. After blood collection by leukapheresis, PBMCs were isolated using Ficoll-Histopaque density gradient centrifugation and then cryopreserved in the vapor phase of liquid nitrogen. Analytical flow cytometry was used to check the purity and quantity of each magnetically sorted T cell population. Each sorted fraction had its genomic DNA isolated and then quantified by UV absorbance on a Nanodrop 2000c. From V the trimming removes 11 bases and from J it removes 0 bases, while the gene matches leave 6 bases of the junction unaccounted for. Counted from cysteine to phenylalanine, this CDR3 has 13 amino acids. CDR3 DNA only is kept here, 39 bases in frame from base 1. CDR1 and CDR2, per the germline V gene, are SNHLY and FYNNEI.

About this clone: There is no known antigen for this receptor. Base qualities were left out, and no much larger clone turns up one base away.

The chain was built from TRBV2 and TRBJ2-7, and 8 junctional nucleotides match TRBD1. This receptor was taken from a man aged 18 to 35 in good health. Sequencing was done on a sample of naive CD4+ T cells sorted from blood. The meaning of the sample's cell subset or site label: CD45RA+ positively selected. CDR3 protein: CACRTGISYEQYF. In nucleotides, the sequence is TGTGCCTGTAGGACAGGGATCTCCTACGAGCAGTACTTC. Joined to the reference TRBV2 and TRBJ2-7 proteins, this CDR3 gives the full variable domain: EPEVTQTPSHQVTQMGQEVILRCVPISNHLYFYWYRQILGQKVEFLVSFYNNEISEKSEIFDDQFSVERPDGSNFTLKIRSTKLEDSAMYFCACRTGISYEQYFGPGTRLTVT.